Many counts were recorded for the clone carrying this TCR beta chain. The sample is drawn from a study of Graves' ophthalmopathy and Graves' hyperthyroidism. Looking at the study overall: Upon initial diagnosis and before any treatment, peripheral blood was collected.

The authors amplified TCR beta CDR3 regions, and they did so from RNA transcripts for repertoire sequencing. The first round was an RT-PCR with HTBI primers, and the second round was a multiplex PCR. TCRdb re-derived calls from the multiplex PCR reads in MiXCR, one entry per CDR3 protein. The repertoire includes more than 300,000 distinct CDR3 sequences, roughly 17% of them detected once, and 2% to 3% sits in the top ten. This clonotype originated in an adult woman with stable Graves' hyperthyroidism. Input material: peripheral blood.

CDR3 nucleotides: TGTGCCAGCAGTTTCCCGGGACTGGGCGATCAAGAGACCCAGTACTTC. It specifies CASSFPGLGDQETQYF. This chain uses TRBV28 with TRBJ2-5, with a tentative D call TRBD2 (6 bases). CDR3 length equals 16 residues. The ends were cut back, 3 bases at V and 2 bases at J, with 16 bases in the middle. CDR1 MDHEN and CDR2 SYDVKM come from the germline V gene.